This section outlines one T cell receptor beta chain sequence together with its context. The V end was cut by 0 bases, the J end by 5 bases, with 19 bases between. Per germline, CDR1 MNHEY and CDR2 SVGEGT. CDR3 size: 17 residues. Per the study methods: It was from reference gene primer amplification that nucleated cell counts were estimated. The data were produced by immunoSEQ multiplex PCR, yet TCRdb's version contains in-frame clones alone and is incomplete. Clonal size and the V and J genes are those of that table, whereas D and trimming came from the DNA. The data show about 320,000 clones, around 83% seen once. This specimen belongs to a study of blood T cell repertoires in COVID-19. Study information: Acute and convalescent COVID-19 specimens originated in the United States, Italy and Spain. In each case, the material was cDNA or gDNA derived from T cells, B-cell-depleted T cells, or PBMCs.

J is TRBJ2-5 and V is TRBV6-2 or TRBV6-3; maybe TRBD1 (6 bases). The sample comprised peripheral blood. The receptor was isolated from a woman aged 45 to 65 with acute or convalescent COVID-19. This chain's CDR3 is CASSYSRVSGDRETQYF. CDR3 DNA sequence: TGTGCCAGCAGTTACTCGAGGGTATCAGGGGATCGGGAGACCCAGTACTTC.